This paragraph covers one T cell receptor (beta chain) sequence. Categorization into cohorts depended on clinical history that participants reported. V was clipped by 6 bases and J by 8 bases, with 7 bases between them. The CDR3 has 11 residues. In the source study's methods: Estimates of nucleated cell counts were drawn from the amplification of reference gene primers. TCRdb keeps only in-frame clones here, not all; method: immunoSEQ multiplex PCR. V, J and clone size were drawn from that table, and D and trimming were deduced from the DNA. Among roughly 160,000 clones listed, about 80% were seen once. This entry is derived from a study of blood T cell repertoires in COVID-19. The wider study: The United States, Italy and Spain were the sources of the acute and convalescent COVID-19 samples. From T cells, B-cell-depleted T cells, or PBMCs came the material, which was cDNA or gDNA.

Sequencing used PBMCs or T cells enriched from blood (not recorded which). This clonotype was sampled from a woman aged 60 to 75 who had recovered from COVID-19. The J gene is TRBJ1-4, the V gene TRBV12-3 or TRBV12-4; tentative D call: TRBD1 (6 bases). As DNA, the CDR3 is TGTGCCAGCAGAACAGGGGAAAAACTGTTTTTT. This encodes CASRTGEKLFF.